The 10 T cell receptor beta chains below all came from one sample that was sequenced in a study of cytomegalovirus exposure and HLA in healthy donors. It was with 60 Vbeta and 13 Jbeta primers that the PCR ran. Measured with immunoSEQ multiplex PCR; TCRdb has only the in-frame clones, and not every one. The table shows 170,000 or so clones, with roughly four fifths occurring only once. Sequencing was carried out using PBMCs. Receptors were obtained from a man over 45 in good health and CMV-seronegative.

V usage is TRBV9 and J usage is TRBJ2-2; D may be TRBD1 (6 bases). Germline V gene sequence: CDR1 SGDLS, CDR2 YYNGEE. The V gene lost 4 bases and the J gene lost 8 bases, with 9 bases spanning the gap. The CDR3 has 12 residues. The CDR3 DNA reads TGTGCCAGCAGCTCTCAGGGGGGGGAGCTGTTTTTT. It is translated as CASSSQGGELFF.

The sample holds a few counts of this clone. The chain uses TRBV6-1 and TRBJ1-1; 7 nucleotides align to TRBD1. The CDR3 consists of 13 residues. V dropped 4 bases and J dropped 4; count of bases not matched to a gene: 3. Germline lookup yields CDR1 MNHNS and CDR2 SASEGT. The CDR3 is CASSGRQGTEAFF. Here the CDR3 DNA reads TGTGCCAGCAGTGGGAGACAGGGCACTGAAGCTTTCTTT.

The chain uses TRBV29-1 and TRBJ2-7, with 8 bases that match TRBD2. CDR3 length: 16 amino acids. Germline CDR1 reads SQVTM; CDR2 reads ANQGSEA. V dropped 4 bases and J dropped 6; count of bases not matched to a gene: 17. The chain's CDR3 is CSVVLSQGLVRPEQYF. CDR3 in DNA: TGCAGCGTTGTACTTTCCCAGGGACTAGTAAGACCCGAGCAGTACTTC.

The chain couples TRBV6-1 to TRBJ2-5, with 7 bases identical to TRBD1. The trim removed 5 bases at V and 7 bases at J, leaving 7 bases unmatched. Germline V gene sequence: CDR1 MNHNS, CDR2 SASEGT. This CDR3 comprises 13 residues. Here the CDR3 reads CASSTTGKGTQYF. In DNA, the CDR3 is TGTGCCAGCAGTACGACAGGGAAAGGGACCCAGTACTTC.

The chain joins TRBV7-9 to TRBJ1-4; the match to TRBD1 covers 10 bases. Germline V gene data show CDR1 as SEHNR and CDR2 as FQNEAQ (reference sequence). After removal of 4 bases from V and 6 bases from J, the junction contained 2 bases not matched to a gene. CDR3 length equals 14 residues. CDR3 protein: CASSSGTGDEKLFF. The CDR3 coding sequence is TGTGCCAGCAGCTCCGGGACAGGGGATGAAAAACTGTTTTTT.

This clone was recorded only once. This rearrangement joins TRBV11-2 to TRBJ2-5; tentatively, D is TRBD1 (6 bases). The CDR3 spans 14 residues. Trimming shortened V by 4 bases and J by 5 bases, and 14 bases separated the two germline ends. Germline CDR1 and CDR2: SGHAT and FQNNGV. The CDR3: CASSYLGGWETQYF. The CDR3 nucleotides read TGTGCCAGCAGCTACCTAGGGGGATGGGAGACCCAGTACTTC.

This chain uses TRBV18 with TRBJ2-2, with D possibly being TRBD1 (5 bases). The V end lost 0 bases, the J end lost 0 bases, and 14 bases lay between the germline ends. There are 18 residues in the CDR3. Per germline, CDR1 KGHSH and CDR2 LQKENI. The CDR3 region is CASSPPSQGGTNTGELFF. In DNA form, the CDR3 reads TGTGCCAGCTCACCACCGTCGCAGGGCGGAACGAACACCGGGGAGCTGTTTTTT.

This clone was recorded only once. This chain joins TRBV7-2 and TRBJ1-5; the match to TRBD1 covers 7 bases. The CDR3 spans 15 residues. Germline V lookup: CDR1 SGHTA, CDR2 FQGNSA. J lost 2 bases, V lost 6 bases, and 7 bases had no gene match. CDR3 nucleotides: TGTGCCAGCAGAGAGGGGGCTCGTGGCAATCAGCCCCAGCATTTT. Its protein product is CASREGARGNQPQHF.

The rearrangement joins TRBV7-2 to TRBJ1-5; D ambiguous. V lost 4 bases, J lost 2 bases, and 9 bases lay in between. The germline V gene has CDR1 SGHTA and CDR2 FQGNSA. The CDR3 covers 14 residues. CDR3: CASSSRSGNQPQHF. CDR3 sequence (DNA): TGTGCCAGCAGCTCTAGATCCGGCAATCAGCCCCAGCATTTT.

The CDR3 coding sequence is TGTGCCAGCAGCTCCCTCTGGGTCGAGGGCGCCTACGAGCAGTACTTC. Residues: CASSSLWVEGAYEQYF. The chain carries TRBV9 and TRBJ2-7; D perhaps matches TRBD2 (5 bases). CDR1 and CDR2 from the germline V gene are SGDLS and YYNGEE. The V end was cut by 4 bases, the J end by 2 bases, with 19 bases between. The CDR3 has 16 residues.